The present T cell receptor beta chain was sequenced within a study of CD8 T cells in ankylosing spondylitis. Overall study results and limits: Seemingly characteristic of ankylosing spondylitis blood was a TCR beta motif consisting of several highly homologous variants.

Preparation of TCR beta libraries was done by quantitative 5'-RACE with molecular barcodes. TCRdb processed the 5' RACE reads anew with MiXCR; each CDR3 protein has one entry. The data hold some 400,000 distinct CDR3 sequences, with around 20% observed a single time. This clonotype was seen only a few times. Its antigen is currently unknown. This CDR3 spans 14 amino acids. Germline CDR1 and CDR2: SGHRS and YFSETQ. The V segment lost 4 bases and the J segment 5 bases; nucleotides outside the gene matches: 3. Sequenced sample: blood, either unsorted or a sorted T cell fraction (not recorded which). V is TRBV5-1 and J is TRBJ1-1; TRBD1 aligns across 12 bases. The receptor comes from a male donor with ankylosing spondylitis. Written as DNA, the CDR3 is TGCGCCAGCAGCGGGACAGGGGGCAGGACTGAAGCTTTCTTT. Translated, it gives CASSGTGGRTEAFF.